Listed here are 10 T cell receptor beta chains from one sample, sequenced in a study of blood T cell repertoires in COVID-19 (TCRdb year 2020). Libraries were made using the immunoSEQ multiplex PCR assay. What TCRdb holds here is the immuneACCESS table cut down to in-frame rearrangements. Part of the clones is not present; checked against another copy, under half of the missing clones reflect an unresolved V gene, and the others are unexplained. For this sample there are roughly 44,000 clones; 80% to 90% appear just once. The ten largest clones represent around 13% of the sample. The sample consisted of peripheral blood. These TCRs come from a man older than 75 with acute or convalescent COVID-19.

V usage is TRBV5-1 and J usage is TRBJ2-1; a possible D gene is TRBD2 (6 bases). The CDR3 spans 14 residues. CDR1 and CDR2 from the germline V gene are SGHRS and YFSETQ. Trimming took 6 bases from V and 8 from J, leaving 18 bases between them. CDR3 sequence reads: CASKRANPFDEQFF. As DNA, the CDR3 is TGCGCCAGCAAGCGGGCTAACCCCTTCGATGAGCAGTTCTTC.

The gene calls are TRBV12-3 or TRBV12-4 and TRBJ2-1; unclear D gene. Trimming shortened V by 7 bases and J by 3 bases, and 4 bases separated the two germline ends. There are 11 residues in the CDR3. CDR3 sequence reads: CASTFYNEQFF. For the CDR3, the DNA is TGTGCCAGCACCTTCTACAATGAGCAGTTCTTC.

The CDR3 loop reads CASSLTGTETGTQYF. The CDR3 DNA reads as TGTGCCAGCAGCTTGACAGGCACAGAAACAGGGACCCAGTACTTC. The chain recombines TRBV11-2 with TRBJ2-5; the D gene is possibly TRBD1 (6 bases). This CDR3 is built from 15 residues. Germline V lookup: CDR1 SGHAT, CDR2 FQNNGV. The V end was cut by 3 bases, the J end by 7 bases, with 18 bases between.

This chain links TRBV7-3 with TRBJ2-3; 10 bases are shared with TRBD2. After removal of 4 bases from V and 4 bases from J, the junction contained 17 bases not matched to a gene. The germline CDR1 and CDR2 sequences are SGHTA and FQGTGA. The CDR3 contains 19 residues. The DNA for the CDR3 is TGTGCCAGCAGCTCTCCCTTTTCTGGGCTAGCGGGGGCCCCAGATACGCAGTATTTT. This encodes CASSSPFSGLAGAPDTQYF.

The V and J genes are TRBV29-1 and TRBJ1-1; no firm D call. Trimming cost V 4 bases and J 0 bases, with 9 bases left between them. Germline loops: CDR1 SQVTM, CDR2 ANQGSEA. This CDR3 contains 13 residues. The CDR3, as DNA: TGCAGCGTTGTTCGGCAGGTGAACACTGAAGCTTTCTTT. Translating it yields CSVVRQVNTEAFF.

V is TRBV30 and J is TRBJ1-2; possible D gene TRBD1, 6 bases. There are 13 residues in the CDR3. The germline gives CDR1 GTSNPN, CDR2 SVGIG (reference sequence). Trimming took 0 bases from V and 10 from J, leaving 15 bases between them. The DNA of the CDR3 is TGTGCCTGGAGTGTCTGGAGGGAGGGGGACTACACCTTC. Translated: CAWSVWREGDYTF.

This chain uses TRBV29-1 with TRBJ2-7; tentatively, D is TRBD1 (6 bases). CDR1 SQVTM and CDR2 ANQGSEA come from the germline V gene. Deletions cut 4 bases from V and 2 bases from J, with 15 bases between. The CDR3 runs 14 residues. The CDR3: CSVAAQGRTYEQYF. CDR3 DNA: TGCAGCGTTGCAGCACAGGGTAGAACCTACGAGCAGTACTTC.

The V and J genes are TRBV25-1 and TRBJ2-7; D gene unclear. V was shortened by 5 bases and J by 1 base, with 12 bases between the two germline ends. Germline CDR1 and CDR2: MGHDK and SYGVNS. The CDR3 loop spans 14 amino acids. This CDR3 is CASSSPPVSYEQYF. For the CDR3, the DNA is TGTGCCAGCAGTTCCCCCCCGGTATCCTACGAGCAGTACTTC.

The chain employs TRBV2 and TRBJ2-7; D might be TRBD1 (5 bases). Trimming pared 6 bases from V and 0 bases from J, leaving 12 bases between. Germline CDR1 is SNHLY and CDR2 is FYNNEI. The length of the CDR3 is 14 residues. The CDR3 nucleotides are TGTGCCAGCAGGAGCGACAGAAACTCCTACGAGCAGTACTTC. The encoded protein is CASRSDRNSYEQYF. The full variable domain, with the rest looked up from reference TRBV2 and TRBJ2-7, is EPEVTQTPSHQVTQMGQEVILRCVPISNHLYFYWYRQILGQKVEFLVSFYNNEISEKSEIFDDQFSVERPDGSNFTLKIRSTKLEDSAMYFCASRSDRNSYEQYFGPGTRLTVT.

The chain has TRBV12-5 and TRBJ1-4; TRBD1 aligns across 7 bases. The V gene end was trimmed by 5 bases and the J gene end by 7 bases; junction bases not matched to a gene: 10. Looked up from germline, CDR1 is LGHNT and CDR2 is FRNRAP. This CDR3 region has 15 residues. This CDR3 is CASGPLQGWGEKLFF. Here the CDR3 DNA reads TGTGCTAGTGGTCCACTACAGGGGTGGGGTGAAAAACTGTTTTTT.